These 24 T cell receptor beta chains were all obtained from the same sample, sequenced in a study of cytomegalovirus exposure and HLA in healthy donors. The study ran its PCR with 60 Vbeta and 13 Jbeta primers. This table comes from immunoSEQ multiplex PCR, and its TCRdb copy is limited to in-frame clones, with some not included. The sample holds 130,000 to 150,000 clones, 80% seen once. What was sequenced was PBMCs. These receptor sequences come from a woman in her thirties in good health and CMV-seronegative.

The gene calls are TRBV18 and TRBJ2-2; 8 nucleotides agree with TRBD2. Germline V gene sequence: CDR1 KGHSH, CDR2 LQKENI. V trimming: 6 bases; J trimming: 6 bases; junction bases outside the gene matches: 6. CDR3 length: 14 residues. CDR3 in amino acids: CASSGTRTAGELFF. In DNA form, the CDR3 reads TGTGCCAGCTCGGGGACTAGGACGGCCGGGGAGCTGTTTTTT. Full variable domain (outside the CDR3, taken from reference TRBV18 and TRBJ2-2): NAGVMQNPRHLVRRRGQEARLRCSPMKGHSHVYWYRQLPEEGLKFMVYLQKENIIDESGMPKERFSAEFPKEGPSILRIQQVVRGDSAAYFCASSGTRTAGELFFGEGSRLTVL.

The J gene is TRBJ2-7, the V gene TRBV27; TRBD1 matches at 8 bases. CDR3 length equals 13 residues. Trimming at V came to 9 bases and at J to 3 bases, leaving 7 bases not matched to a gene. Germline CDR1 and CDR2: MNHEY and SMNVEV (reference sequence). Written as DNA, the CDR3 is TGTGCCAGTGGTCAGGGGGCGGTCTACGAGCAGTACTTC. Amino acid sequence: CASGQGAVYEQYF.

The V call is TRBV7-2, the J call TRBJ2-1, with D possibly TRBD2 on 5 matching bases. Trimming left V 5 bases short and J 3 bases short, with 11 bases between. This CDR3 is built from 14 residues. Germline loops: CDR1 SGHTA, CDR2 FQGNSA. The DNA for the CDR3 is TGTGCCAGCAGCCGCGCGGGCGACTACAATGAGCAGTTCTTC. Encoded protein: CASSRAGDYNEQFF.

This clone showed up just once. The CDR3 DNA reads TGTGCCAGCAGCTTAGGGGCCGTCAATGAGCAGTTCTTC. Protein sequence: CASSLGAVNEQFF. The chain is built from TRBV11-3 and TRBJ2-1; no clear D. Trimming took 1 base from V and 6 from J, leaving 7 bases between them. CDR3 length: 13 amino acids. CDR1 and CDR2 (germline): SGHNT, YENEEA.

V is TRBV6-5 and J is TRBJ1-3, with D tentatively TRBD1 (6 bases). The CDR3 spans 14 residues. V lost 5 bases, J lost 4 bases, and 12 bases lay in between. Germline values: CDR1 MNHEY, CDR2 SVGAGI. CDR3 amino acids: CASSRTGPGNTIYF. The CDR3, as DNA: TGTGCCAGCAGTCGTACAGGGCCCGGAAACACCATATATTTT.

The chain has TRBV7-3 and TRBJ2-3, with D hard to call. Trimming pared 0 bases from V and 4 bases from J, leaving 11 bases between. CDR1 SGHTA and CDR2 FQGTGA come from the germline V gene. This CDR3 is 15 amino acids long. The CDR3 nucleotides are TGTGCCAGCAGCTTAACTAGTTCTCCCCCAGATACGCAGTATTTT. Its translation is CASSLTSSPPDTQYF. The full variable domain, in which reference TRBV7-3 and TRBJ2-3 provide the parts outside the CDR3, is GAGVSQTPSNKVTEKGKYVELRCDPISGHTALYWYRQSLGQGPEFLIYFQGTGAADDSGLPNDRFFAVRPEGSVSTLKIQRTERGDSAVYLCASSLTSSPPDTQYFGPGTRLTVL.

Of note for this clone: The sample carries other DNA sequences with the same CDR3. The chain carries TRBV19 and TRBJ1-2, with 7 bases fitting TRBD1. Germline loops: CDR1 LNHDA, CDR2 SQIVND (reference sequence). Trimming at V came to 5 bases and at J to 2 bases, leaving 2 bases not matched to a gene. The length of the CDR3 is 13 residues. The CDR3 nucleotides read TGTGCCAGTAGTCCCAGGGGGAACTATGGCTACACCTTC. Translating gives CASSPRGNYGYTF.

The chain carries TRBV5-4 and TRBJ2-1, with TRBD1 matching 8 bases. The CDR3 consists of 14 residues. Germline V gene data show CDR1 as SGHNT and CDR2 as YYREEE (reference sequence). The ends lost 4 bases at V and 5 bases at J; junction bases unmatched: 5. CDR3 bases: TGTGCCAGCAGCGCAGCGGACAGGGACAATGAGCAGTTCTTC. Translated: CASSAADRDNEQFF. Based on the CDR3 plus reference TRBV5-4 and TRBJ2-1, the full variable domain is ETGVTQSPTHLIKTRGQQVTLRCSSQSGHNTVSWYQQALGQGPQFIFQYYREEENGRGNFPPRFSGLQFPNYSSELNVNALELDDSALYLCASSAADRDNEQFFGPGTRLTVL.

This rearrangement joins TRBV9 to TRBJ2-3; the D is unclear. Germline lookup yields CDR1 SGDLS and CDR2 YYNGEE. The V end was cut by 0 bases, the J end by 2 bases, with 7 bases between. This CDR3 contains 14 residues. CDR3 amino acids: CASSVESNTDTQYF. CDR3 coding DNA: TGTGCCAGCAGCGTAGAGTCTAACACAGATACGCAGTATTTT. Full variable domain (remainder filled in from reference TRBV9 and TRBJ2-3): DSGVTQTPKHLITATGQRVTLRCSPRSGDLSVYWYQQSLDQGLQFLIQYYNGEERAKGNILERFSAQQFPDLHSELNLSSLELGDSALYFCASSVESNTDTQYFGPGTRLTVL.

This clone was seen only a few times. The chain joins TRBV5-5 to TRBJ1-2; D is unclear. CDR1 and CDR2 (germline): SGHKS, YYEKEE (reference sequence). The CDR3 loop spans 13 amino acids. Trimming pared 0 bases from V and 7 bases from J, leaving 10 bases between. The CDR3 sequence is CASSLEVGGGYTF. As DNA, the CDR3 is TGTGCCAGCAGCTTGGAGGTCGGAGGTGGCTACACCTTC. Drawing the rest from reference TRBV5-5 and TRBJ1-2, the complete variable domain is DAGVTQSPTHLIKTRGQQVTLRCSPISGHKSVSWYQQVLGQGPQFIFQYYEKEERGRGNFPDRFSARQFPNYSSELNVNALLLGDSALYLCASSLEVGGGYTFGSGTRLTVV.

CDR3 in DNA: TGTGCCAGCAGCGTAGCTAGCGGGAGAAATGAGCAGTTCTTC. This translates into CASSVASGRNEQFF. The rearrangement links TRBV9 to TRBJ2-1, with 10 bases lining up with TRBD2. Trimming removed 0 bases from V and 7 bases from J; junction bases left unmatched: 1. This CDR3 contains 14 residues. Germline V gene sequence: CDR1 SGDLS, CDR2 YYNGEE.

The V gene is TRBV9, the J gene TRBJ2-3; 8 bases are a match to TRBD2. CDR1 and CDR2 (germline): SGDLS, YYNGEE. The length of the CDR3 is 16 residues. Trimming at V came to 3 bases and at J to 5 bases, leaving 11 bases not matched to a gene. The CDR3 DNA sequence: TGTGCCAGCAGCGGGGGTTCGGGGGGGCGGGAAGATACGCAGTATTTT. As protein: CASSGGSGGREDTQYF.

The chain joins TRBV4-1 to TRBJ1-1; D remains ambiguous. The CDR3 length is 14 residues. Looked up from germline, CDR1 is MGHRA and CDR2 is YSYEKL. Trimming cost V 4 bases and J 0 bases, with 9 bases left between them. CDR3 protein: CASSPNRLNTEAFF. CDR3 nucleotide sequence: TGCGCCAGCAGCCCGAACAGATTGAACACTGAAGCTTTCTTT.

Here the CDR3 DNA reads TGTGCCAGCAGGAAGAGGGACTATGGCTACACCTTC. Amino acid sequence: CASRKRDYGYTF. This chain joins TRBV6-6 and TRBJ1-2; no clear D. CDR3 length: 12 residues. V lost 6 bases and J 3 bases, leaving 8 bases between the germline ends. Germline V gene lookup returns CDR1 MNHNY and CDR2 SVGAGI (reference sequence).

Only a few counts were recorded for this clone. V gene TRBV7-9 combines with J gene TRBJ1-4, with D perhaps matching TRBD1 (5 bases). The CDR3 has 14 amino acids. Germline V lookup: CDR1 SEHNR, CDR2 FQNEAQ (reference sequence). Trimming took 3 bases from V and 3 from J, leaving 8 bases between them. The CDR3 loop is CASSFGGANEKLFF. The CDR3 region has the DNA TGTGCCAGCAGCTTCGGGGGAGCTAATGAAAAACTGTTTTTT.

The rearrangement links TRBV25-1 to TRBJ2-7; 12 nucleotides line up with TRBD2. The CDR3 is made up of 13 amino acids. The junction had 2 bases not matched to a gene; V was cut back by 7 bases and J by 4 bases. Germline loops: CDR1 MGHDK, CDR2 SYGVNS. CDR3 nucleotide sequence: TGTGCCAGCACTAGCGGGGGGGCTTACGAGCAGTACTTC. It codes for CASTSGGAYEQYF.

The rearrangement uses TRBV5-4 and TRBJ2-3; 8 positions match TRBD1. CDR1 SGHNT and CDR2 YYREEE come from the germline V gene (reference sequence). V shed 3 bases, J shed 2 bases, and the junction held 8 bases outside the gene matches. This CDR3 is 16 amino acids long. The CDR3 coding sequence is TGTGCCAGCAGCTGGGGACAGGCGGGCACCACAGATACGCAGTATTTT. Residues: CASSWGQAGTTDTQYF.

V is TRBV25-1 and J is TRBJ1-1; TRBD1 is a possible D gene (5 bases). There are 15 residues in the CDR3. The V gene's germline CDR1 is MGHDK and CDR2 SYGVNS. Trimming left V 7 bases short and J 2 bases short, with 17 bases between. CDR3 in DNA: TGTGCCAGCACTCCGCCTGGGGGGTTAAACACTGAAGCTTTCTTT. Encoded protein: CASTPPGGLNTEAFF. Filled out from reference TRBV25-1 and TRBJ1-1, the complete variable domain reads EADIYQTPRYLVIGTGKKITLECSQTMGHDKMYWYQQDPGMELHLIHYSYGVNSTEKGDLSSESTVSRIRTEHFPLTLESARPSHTSQYLCASTPPGGLNTEAFFGQGTRLTVV.

This sequence joins TRBV15 and TRBJ2-4, with 7 bases that match TRBD1. V shed 3 bases and J 9 bases; nucleotides not matched to a gene: 8. The CDR3 runs 14 residues. Looked up from germline, CDR1 is LNHNV and CDR2 is YYDKDF (reference sequence). The CDR3, as DNA: TGTGCCACCAGCAGCTACCGACAGGGTGGCATTCAGTACTTC. Residues: CATSSYRQGGIQYF.

The chain links TRBV19 to TRBJ2-7, with 7 positions matching TRBD1. Germline CDR1 and CDR2: LNHDA and SQIVND (reference sequence). CDR3 length equals 13 residues. V lost 4 bases to trimming and J lost 4 bases; unmatched junction nucleotides: 4. CDR3 bases: TGTGCCAGTAGTACCCGCAGGGGGTACGAGCAGTACTTC. It yields the protein CASSTRRGYEQYF.

The rearrangement uses TRBV16 and TRBJ2-7; weak D call: TRBD2 (5 bases). CDR3 length: 13 residues. Trimming removed 0 bases from V and 6 bases from J, with 9 bases in between. CDR1 and CDR2 (germline): KGHSY, FQNENV. The CDR3 DNA reads TGTGCCAGCAGCCAATCGGCGGGTTTCGAGCAGTACTTC. Encoded protein: CASSQSAGFEQYF.

The rearrangement uses TRBV27 and TRBJ2-5; 7 nucleotides match TRBD1. This CDR3 has 15 residues. The V gene's germline CDR1 is MNHEY and CDR2 SMNVEV (reference sequence). With V trimmed by 5 bases and J by 4 bases, 10 bases remained unmatched. The CDR3 loop is CASSNTGAEGETQYF. DNA for the CDR3: TGTGCCAGCAGTAACACAGGGGCAGAAGGAGAGACCCAGTACTTC.

This clone has only a few counts. V gene TRBV19 combines with J gene TRBJ2-3; 9 bases agree with TRBD2. The CDR3 is made up of 15 amino acids. V lost 3 bases to trimming and J lost 10 bases; unmatched junction nucleotides: 11. In germline, CDR1 is LNHDA, CDR2 SQIVND (reference sequence). CDR3 amino acids: CASSIDPSSGIAQYF. The DNA for the CDR3 is TGTGCCAGTAGTATTGACCCCTCTAGCGGGATTGCGCAGTATTTT.

This clone occurred a few times. This chain connects TRBV4-2 to TRBJ2-3; no reliable D call. V lost 0 bases and J lost 6, with 7 bases in between. The germline V gene has CDR1 LGHNA and CDR2 YNFKEQ. This CDR3 has 13 amino acids. In DNA form, the CDR3 reads TGTGCCAGCAGCCAAGATTCCGTGGATACGCAGTATTTT. Encoded protein: CASSQDSVDTQYF.